This passage covers 5 T cell receptor beta chains from one sample sequenced in a study of T cells after yellow fever vaccination (dated by TCRdb to the late 2010s). The sample's treatment or condition label, in plain terms: live attenuated yellow fever vaccine strain. Libraries were built with 5' RACE. Sequencing was performed on an Illumina HiSeq 2500. TCRdb took the public reads, trimmed them with fastp at Q25, ran MiXCR for clone calling and kept in-frame beta chains. Identical CDR3 protein sequences are pooled into one entry, listed with their most common genes and DNA. The sample profile shows about 240,000 distinct CDR3 sequences; 6.9% of them were found once. The ten most abundant clones make up approximately 0.85% of the sample. The sample here was CD4+ T cells sorted from PBMCs, taken 15 days after the yellow fever booster vaccination. Receptors were obtained from a man aged 30-40 years who received the YFV17D yellow fever vaccine.

This chain links TRBV7-6 with TRBJ2-7; TRBD1 aligns across 9 bases. CDR1 and CDR2 (germline): SGHVS, FNYEAQ. This CDR3 has 16 residues. V lost 4 bases and J lost 5; bases outside the gene matches: 12. CDR3 DNA sequence: TGTGCCAGCAGCTCCAGAACCGGGACAGGGTTCCACGAGCAGTACTTC. Translated, it gives CASSSRTGTGFHEQYF. The whole variable domain, filled in from reference TRBV7-6 and TRBJ2-7, reads GAGVSQSPRYKVTKRGQDVALRCDPISGHVSLYWYRQALGQGPEFLTYFNYEAQQDKSGLPNDRFSAERPEGSISTLTIQRTEQRDSAMYRCASSSRTGTGFHEQYFGPGTRLTVT.

This clonotype has more than one count but fewer than ten. The chain is built from TRBV30 and TRBJ2-5; TRBD1 is a possible D gene (5 bases). This CDR3 has 14 amino acids. Germline lookup yields CDR1 GTSNPN and CDR2 SVGIG (reference sequence). V shed 0 bases and J shed 4 bases, with 12 bases lying between them. CDR3: CAWSVGLPGETQYF. The DNA of the CDR3 is TGTGCCTGGAGTGTGGGGCTGCCAGGAGAGACCCAGTACTTC. Full variable domain (rest looked up from reference TRBV30 and TRBJ2-5): SQTIHQWPATLVQPVGSPLSLECTVEGTSNPNLYWYRQAAGRGLQLLFYSVGIGQISSEVPQNLSASRPQDRQFILSSKKLLLSDSGFYLCAWSVGLPGETQYFGPGTRLLVL.

Ten or more counts support this clonotype. V gene TRBV6-2 or TRBV6-3 combines with J gene TRBJ2-1; D ambiguous. V shed 5 bases and J shed 7 bases, with 18 bases lying between them. Per germline, CDR1 MNHEY and CDR2 SVGEGT. The CDR3 is 15 residues long. This chain's CDR3 is CASSNDLERMNEQFF. DNA of the CDR3: TGTGCCAGCAGTAACGACCTAGAGAGGATGAATGAGCAGTTCTTC.

The V and J genes are TRBV7-9 and TRBJ2-5; D uncertain. This CDR3 is built from 14 residues. Germline lookup yields CDR1 SEHNR and CDR2 FQNEAQ (reference sequence). Trimming removed 5 bases at V and 2 bases at J, with 12 bases between. This CDR3 is CASSQPGVQETQYF. The CDR3 DNA reads TGTGCCAGCAGCCAACCTGGGGTGCAAGAGACCCAGTACTTC.

There are many counts of this clonotype. The CDR3: CASSLDSGSYNEQFF. CDR3 nucleotide sequence: TGTGCCAGCAGCTTGGATAGCGGGTCCTACAATGAGCAGTTCTTC. The V and J genes are TRBV5-4 and TRBJ2-1; 7 bases map to TRBD2. The CDR3 extends over 15 amino acids. J gave up 1 base and V 0 bases, and 1 base lay outside the gene matches. The germline CDR1 and CDR2 sequences are SGHNT and YYREEE (reference sequence).